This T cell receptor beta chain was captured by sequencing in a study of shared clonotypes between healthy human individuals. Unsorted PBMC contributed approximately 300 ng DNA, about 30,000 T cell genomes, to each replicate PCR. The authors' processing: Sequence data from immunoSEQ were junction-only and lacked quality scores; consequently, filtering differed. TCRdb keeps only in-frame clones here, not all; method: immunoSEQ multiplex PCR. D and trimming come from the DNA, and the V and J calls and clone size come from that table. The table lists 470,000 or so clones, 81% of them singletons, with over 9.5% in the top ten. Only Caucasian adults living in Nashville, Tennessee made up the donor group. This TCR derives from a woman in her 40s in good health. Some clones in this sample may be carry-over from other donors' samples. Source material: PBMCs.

CDR3 amino acids: CASSPGDSTDTQYF. The CDR3 coding sequence is TGTGCCAGCAGCCCCGGGGACTCCACAGATACGCAGTATTTT. This chain joins TRBV7-9 and TRBJ2-3; D is perhaps TRBD2 (6 bases). CDR3 length: 14 residues. V lost 5 bases, J lost 2 bases, and 11 bases lay in between. Germline assignment: CDR1 SEHNR and CDR2 FQNEAQ (reference sequence).